A selection of T cell receptor beta chains follows, all from one sample in a study of blood T cell repertoires in COVID-19. The assay was immunoSEQ multiplex PCR, and TCRdb's table has in-frame clones only and misses some. This sample has some 130,000 clones, with roughly 75% found just once. Sequencing was carried out using PBMCs or T cells enriched from blood (not recorded which). The receptors originated from a woman between 50 and 59 years old who had recovered from COVID-19. The CDR3 runs from the conserved cysteine through the conserved F or W. Where a row states a size, it is once, few, many or the class of an expanded clone; other rows omit it.

V gene,J gene,clone size,CDR3 protein
TRBV5-4,TRBJ1-6,few,CASSTPRGQSNSPLHF
TRBV7-2,TRBJ1-5,.,CASSLGQGHQPQHF
TRBV5-4,TRBJ1-4,few,CASSLDQGINEKLFF
TRBV25-1,TRBJ2-3,.,CASSELQALADTQYF
TRBV6-5,TRBJ1-1,.,CASSFSGTGGEAFF
TRBV28,TRBJ1-3,.,CASSSWTGPRGNTIYF
TRBV7-2,TRBJ1-1,.,CASSLYGTEAFF
TRBV9,TRBJ2-2,.,CASSVEAGWITGELFF
TRBV3-1/TRBV3-2,TRBJ2-5,.,CASSLYRGGETQYF
TRBV3-1/TRBV3-2,TRBJ2-5,.,CASSQGSGEETQYF
TRBV19,TRBJ2-5,.,CASSTLQETQYF
TRBV5-4,TRBJ1-1,.,CASSSGTPEAFF
TRBV28,TRBJ2-2,.,CASSHRSGGFANTGELFF
TRBV24-1,TRBJ1-4,once,CATSNGALSQGAGVEKLFF
TRBV27,TRBJ1-5,.,CASSQGTGIIDQPQHF
TRBV10-3,TRBJ1-2,.,CATDTGGDGYTF
TRBV19,TRBJ1-1,.,CASSSTGTTGAFF
TRBV2,TRBJ1-5,.,CASTWDRASNQPQHF
TRBV3-1/TRBV3-2,TRBJ2-2,.,CASSQGAGLNTGELFF
TRBV5-1,TRBJ1-1,.,CASSLAVQGGTEAFF
TRBV5-1,TRBJ2-1,.,CASTSLPGTTVSEQFF
TRBV11-2,TRBJ1-1,.,CASSLGQGNTEAFF
TRBV11-3,TRBJ2-5,.,CASSLNSQETQYF
TRBV7-3,TRBJ1-2,.,CASSPDRAGYTF
TRBV6-1,TRBJ1-5,.,CASRTGNQPQHF
TRBV5-1,TRBJ1-1,.,CASSSTVMNTEAFF
TRBV5-4,TRBJ1-3,.,CASSLARRGSGNTIYF